The clone carrying this T cell receptor beta chain appeared many times. Its specificity is not known. This sample is drawn from a study of T cells after yellow fever vaccination. Turning to the study itself: When fractions had low cell numbers, they were prepared with SMART-Seq v4 Ultra Low Input.

The germline V and J ends were trimmed by 5 bases and 1 base, with 18 bases remaining between them. The CDR3 length is 15 residues. Looked up from germline, CDR1 is DFQATT and CDR2 is SNEGSKA (reference sequence). Study-wide results and limits: Abundant contaminating clonotypes from the bulk population could appear in FACS-sorted repertoires. Reappearing after the booster were most of the clones from primary vaccination (about 96% CD4, about 88% CD8).

5'RACE template switching generated TCR cDNA, adding a universal primer site and UMIs. TCRdb re-called the 5' RACE reads through MiXCR, storing one row per CDR3 protein. The sample yields tens of thousands of distinct CDR3 sequences, 7.4% seen once. The starting material was CD8+ T cells sorted from PBMCs, obtained roughly 15 days after the first yellow fever vaccination. The rearrangement uses TRBV20-1 and TRBJ2-7, with D uncertain. The clonotype originates from a man aged 18 to 30 who received the YFV17D yellow fever vaccine. DNA for the CDR3: TGCAGTGCTTTAGGACCGGAACTCGGGTCCTACGAGCAGTACTTC. Translation gives CSALGPELGSYEQYF.